This TCR beta chain was recorded in a study of T cells in Graves' hyperthyroidism and ophthalmopathy. This clonotype was counted ten times or more. Germline CDR1 and CDR2: SGHAT and FQNNGV. Trimming took off 5 bases at V and 1 base at J, with 14 bases between the two ends. The CDR3 runs to 15 residues. TCR beta CDR3 sequences were amplified from RNA transcripts. TCR CDR3 underwent first-round RT-PCR with the HTBI primer set. MiXCR, run by TCRdb on the multiplex PCR reads, gives a single entry per CDR3 protein. The sample comprises fewer than 450,000 distinct CDR3 sequences, approximately 18% of which are singletons, and 40% rests with the top ten.

The rearrangement links TRBV11-2 to TRBJ1-1; a weak D match, TRBD1 (5 bases). This receptor was obtained from a man aged 18 to 29 with Graves' ophthalmopathy. Specimen: blood. The CDR3 reads CASSQPFTGNTEAFF. Here the CDR3 DNA reads TGTGCCAGCAGCCAACCTTTTACAGGGAACACTGAAGCTTTCTTT.